This T cell receptor (beta chain) comes out of a study of cytomegalovirus exposure and HLA in healthy donors. Study information: Out of roughly 170 million T cells, an earlier analysis found roughly 100 million unique TCR beta sequences in total. Study-wide points: It was reported that the classifier diagnosed cytomegalovirus status with high specificity and sensitivity in both the original and validation cohorts. In a later analysis, several top co-occurrence clusters appeared linked to parvovirus B19, influenza, CMV and Epstein-Barr virus. Differences between HLA loci emerged in a later analysis of TCR association rates, with DRB1 most and HLA-C fewest.

The germline CDR1 and CDR2 sequences are SGHRS and YFSETQ. J gave up 0 bases and V 0 bases, and 16 bases lay outside the gene matches. The CDR3 covers 21 residues. 13 Jbeta primers and 60 Vbeta primers were used for the PCR. Profiling relied on immunoSEQ multiplex PCR, and the TCRdb table lists in-frame clones only, not all of them. Counted here are more than 200,000 clones, more than 75% occurring once; the ten biggest clones make up over 1%. On this clone: The antigen is not known.

The sample was PBMCs. The rearrangement uses TRBV5-1 and TRBJ2-1; 9 nucleotides match TRBD2. This sequence originates from a human donor in good health. The CDR3 DNA reads as TGCGCCAGCAGCTTGGTAGGGACTAGCCTTGGGACTAGGAGCTCCTACAATGAGCAGTTCTTC. Protein: CASSLVGTSLGTRSSYNEQFF.